The 29 T cell receptor beta chains presented below share a single source sample, sequenced in a study of shared clonotypes between healthy human individuals. The table came from immunoSEQ multiplex PCR; TCRdb's copy has only in-frame clones and leaves some out. This table has over 1.5 million clones, roughly 98% appearing once. Input material: naive CD4+ T cells sorted from blood. Subset here: CD45RA+ positively selected. Every receptor here comes from a young man in good health.

The chain combines TRBV28 with TRBJ2-7; 11 bases agree with TRBD1. The germline V gene has CDR1 MDHEN and CDR2 SYDVKM. The ends lost 6 bases at V and 2 bases at J; junction bases unmatched: 6. The CDR3 loop spans 15 amino acids. CDR3 in DNA: TGTGCCAGCAGCCGACGGGGACAGGGGGCCTACGAGCAGTACTTC. Translation: CASSRRGQGAYEQYF.

The genes are TRBV18 and TRBJ1-2; the D is unclear. V was shortened by 1 base and J by 0 bases, with 12 bases between the two germline ends. The germline CDR1 and CDR2 sequences are KGHSH and LQKENI. The CDR3 is 16 amino acids. This CDR3 is CASSPLGSGTNYGYTF. CDR3 coding DNA: TGTGCCAGCTCACCACTGGGGTCTGGTACTAACTATGGCTACACCTTC.

V and J are TRBV7-2 and TRBJ2-1; no clear D. Germline assignment: CDR1 SGHTA and CDR2 FQGNSA. Trimming shortened V by 5 bases and J by 8 bases, and 10 bases separated the two germline ends. The CDR3 extends over 12 amino acids. The CDR3 DNA sequence: TGTGCCAGCAGCCCCTATTCGTATGAGCAGTTCTTC. This encodes CASSPYSYEQFF.

The chain has TRBV7-2 and TRBJ2-3; tentative D call: TRBD1 (6 bases). Per the germline V gene, CDR1 is SGHTA and CDR2 is FQGNSA. CDR3 size: 14 residues. V lost 1 base to trimming and J lost 4 bases, with 9 bases between them. The CDR3 region is CASSLDRAPDTQYF. Here the CDR3 DNA reads TGTGCCAGCAGCTTAGACAGGGCACCAGATACGCAGTATTTT.

This clone was picked up one time. The sample has other DNA sequences that encode this CDR3 too. This sequence joins TRBV2 and TRBJ2-2; no firm D call. Germline V CDR1 and CDR2: SNHLY, FYNNEI. This CDR3 spans 13 amino acids. V was trimmed by 7 bases and J by 4 bases, leaving 10 bases between them. CDR3 DNA: TGTGCCAGCATTCCGGGCCCCACCGGGGAGCTGTTTTTT. Its translation is CASIPGPTGELFF.

The rearrangement links TRBV5-1 to TRBJ2-2; TRBD1 aligns across 9 bases. CDR3 length: 20 residues. The V segment lost 4 bases and the J segment 1 base; nucleotides outside the gene matches: 17. Germline CDR1 SGHRS, CDR2 YFSETQ. The CDR3, as DNA: TGCGCCAGCAGCCAGAACAGGGGGCCATCGGGTACTGGGAACACCGGGGAGCTGTTTTTT. Amino acid sequence: CASSQNRGPSGTGNTGELFF.

V usage is TRBV21-1 and J usage is TRBJ2-7; TRBD2, the table's D call, lacks a check against the DNA. TRBV21-1 has pseudogene status. This CDR3 has 9 residues. In DNA form, the CDR3 reads TGTGCCATGCAGAGGAAGCAGTACTTC. It encodes CAMQRKQYF.

This chain uses TRBV5-1 with TRBJ1-5; D may be TRBD1 (5 bases). V was pared by 0 bases and J by 13 bases, with 14 bases between. Germline V gene lookup returns CDR1 SGHRS and CDR2 YFSETQ. This CDR3 is built from 13 residues. The DNA of the CDR3 is TGCGCCAGCAGCTTGGAAGGGTCAGGGTCTCAGCATTTT. This translates into CASSLEGSGSQHF.

The rearrangement links TRBV5-6 to TRBJ2-2; possible D gene TRBD2, 6 bases. This CDR3 is built from 13 residues. The germline V and J ends were trimmed by 4 bases and 7 bases, with 11 bases remaining between them. CDR1 is SGHDT, CDR2 YYEEEE, per germline. CDR3 coding DNA: TGTGCCAGCAGCCCCACCGGGAGCGGGGAGCTGTTTTTT. Translation gives CASSPTGSGELFF. The full variable domain, with the rest looked up from reference TRBV5-6 and TRBJ2-2, is DAGVTQSPTHLIKTRGQQVTLRCSPKSGHDTVSWYQQALGQGPQFIFQYYEEEERQRGNFPDRFSGHQFPNYSSELNVNALLLGDSALYLCASSPTGSGELFFGEGSRLTVL.

The chain couples TRBV6-5 to TRBJ2-7; 12 nucleotides align to TRBD1. The CDR3 extends over 16 amino acids. Germline trimming cut 1 base from V and 3 bases from J; bases unmatched to any gene: 4. Germline V gives CDR1 MNHEY, CDR2 SVGAGI. CDR3 amino acids: CASSYLGQGAIYEQYF. The CDR3 region has the DNA TGTGCCAGCAGTTACTTGGGACAGGGGGCGATCTACGAGCAGTACTTC.

The rearrangement joins TRBV7-2 to TRBJ2-5, with D perhaps TRBD2 (6 bases). Per germline, CDR1 SGHTA and CDR2 FQGNSA. Trimming shortened V by 6 bases and J by 3 bases, and 11 bases separated the two germline ends. This CDR3 is 13 amino acids long. The CDR3 DNA follows: TGTGCCAGCAGGACTGCGGGGAAAGAGACCCAGTACTTC. Protein: CASRTAGKETQYF.

The V and J genes are TRBV18 and TRBJ1-1; TRBD1 aligns across 7 bases. The CDR3 covers 16 residues. J lost 0 bases, V lost 4 bases, and 8 bases had no gene match. Germline values: CDR1 KGHSH, CDR2 LQKENI. DNA for the CDR3: TGTGCCAGCTCACTACAGGGGATCGGTATGAACACTGAAGCTTTCTTT. This sequence encodes CASSLQGIGMNTEAFF.

Turning to this clone: This sample includes further DNA sequences coding for the same CDR3. The chain employs TRBV18 and TRBJ2-5, with D possibly being TRBD2 (5 bases). V lost 6 bases to trimming and J lost 1 base, with 12 bases between them. The CDR3 totals 14 residues. Germline V CDR1 and CDR2: KGHSH, LQKENI. CDR3 coding DNA: TGTGCCAGCTCTCCAAGCGGAGTCCAAGAGACCCAGTACTTC. Protein sequence: CASSPSGVQETQYF. Looking up the rest from reference TRBV18 and TRBJ2-5 gives the full variable domain: NAGVMQNPRHLVRRRGQEARLRCSPMKGHSHVYWYRQLPEEGLKFMVYLQKENIIDESGMPKERFSAEFPKEGPSILRIQQVVRGDSAAYFCASSPSGVQETQYFGPGTRLLVL.

The rearrangement joins TRBV4-3 to TRBJ1-2; D call uncertain. CDR1 and CDR2 from the germline V gene are LGHNA and YSLEER. The CDR3 sequence is 13 residues long. The V and J ends lost 0 bases and 5 bases respectively, with 7 bases between them. CDR3 region: CASSQERQYGYTF. In nucleotides, the CDR3 is TGCGCCAGCAGCCAAGAGAGGCAGTATGGCTACACCTTC.

The V gene is TRBV5-1, the J gene TRBJ2-3, with D unclear. This CDR3 has 15 amino acids. Germline lookup yields CDR1 SGHRS and CDR2 YFSETQ. V was clipped by 3 bases and J by 2 bases, with 13 bases between them. CDR3 coding DNA: TGCGCCAGCAGCTCTGCTAGACCGCACACAGATACGCAGTATTTT. Its translation: CASSSARPHTDTQYF.

This clone occurred once. The V gene is TRBV4-2, the J gene TRBJ2-5; possible D gene TRBD2, 5 bases. Germline loops: CDR1 LGHNA, CDR2 YNFKEQ. The ends were cut back, 4 bases at V and 1 base at J, with 13 bases in the middle. There are 15 residues in the CDR3. CDR3 in DNA: TGTGCCAGCAGCCGTTTGACCGGGATCCAAGAGACCCAGTACTTC. It codes for CASSRLTGIQETQYF.

In the case of this clone: Other DNA sequences in this sample translate to the same CDR3. This chain connects TRBV5-1 to TRBJ2-7; D is perhaps TRBD2 (5 bases). The CDR3 length is 15 residues. Germline V lookup: CDR1 SGHRS, CDR2 YFSETQ. Between the trimmed V and J ends, which lost 0 bases and 0 bases, there was a span of 10 bases. DNA for the CDR3: TGCGCCAGCAGCTTGGTTTCGGGGAGCTCCTACGAGCAGTACTTC. Protein sequence: CASSLVSGSSYEQYF.

The CDR3, as DNA: TGTGCCAGCTCACCACTTGGGGCCAACGTCCTGACTTTC. Translated: CASSPLGANVLTF. The V call is TRBV18, the J call TRBJ2-6; D gene ambiguous. Trimming cost V 1 base and J 3 bases, with 1 base left between them. The germline V gene has CDR1 KGHSH and CDR2 LQKENI. The CDR3 covers 13 residues.

DNA of the CDR3: TGTGCCAGCAGCCAGCCCCCCCTAGCGGGAGCGGATCATGAGCAGTTCTTC. This sequence encodes CASSQPPLAGADHEQFF. The chain uses TRBV14 and TRBJ2-1; 10 bases map to TRBD2. This CDR3 has 17 residues. With V trimmed by 3 bases and J by 8 bases, 13 bases remained unmatched. Germline values: CDR1 SGHDN, CDR2 FVKESK. The variable domain in full, with the rest retrieved from reference TRBV14 and TRBJ2-1, is EAGVTQFPSHSVIEKGQTVTLRCDPISGHDNLYWYRRVMGKEIKFLLHFVKESKQDESGMPNNRFLAERTGGTYSTLKVQPAELEDSGVYFCASSQPPLAGADHEQFFGPGTRLTVL.

The chain employs TRBV5-1 and TRBJ2-3; the match to TRBD2 covers 7 bases. Germline V gives CDR1 SGHRS, CDR2 YFSETQ. Losses at the gene ends were 5 bases for V and 5 bases for J; bases not matched to a gene: 17. CDR3 length: 17 residues. Here the CDR3 reads CASRRVREAFVGDTQYF. DNA of the CDR3: TGCGCCAGCAGAAGGGTTCGGGAGGCGTTTGTAGGAGATACGCAGTATTTT.

The chain joins TRBV6-5 to TRBJ2-5; 11 positions match TRBD1. J was trimmed by 3 bases and V by 6 bases; bases with no gene match: 6. The CDR3 length is 15 residues. Germline-derived CDR1 and CDR2 are MNHEY and SVGAGI. CDR3 sequence reads: CASRGAGQGEETQYF. CDR3 nucleotides: TGTGCCAGCAGGGGTGCGGGACAGGGGGAAGAGACCCAGTACTTC.

The V call is TRBV27, the J call TRBJ1-2; D perhaps matches TRBD1 (5 bases). Germline V gene sequence: CDR1 MNHEY, CDR2 SMNVEV (reference sequence). V lost 7 bases and J 7 bases, leaving 16 bases between the germline ends. The CDR3 extends over 13 amino acids. This chain's CDR3 is CASTKDTGGGYTF. The CDR3 nucleotides are TGTGCCAGCACCAAAGACACGGGGGGTGGCTACACCTTC.

The rearrangement uses TRBV11-2 and TRBJ2-3; TRBD1 agrees at 9 bases. CDR3 length: 15 residues. CDR1 is SGHAT and CDR2 is FQNNGV in the germline V gene. Losses at the gene ends were 5 bases for V and 3 bases for J; bases not matched to a gene: 6. DNA of the CDR3: TGTGCCAGCAGCACCCGACAGGGGGGAACAGATACGCAGTATTTT. Protein product: CASSTRQGGTDTQYF.

This chain connects TRBV28 to TRBJ2-4; TRBD2 aligns across 7 bases. J lost 0 bases, V lost 5 bases, and 10 bases had no gene match. The CDR3 is 17 residues long. Germline CDR1 and CDR2: MDHEN and SYDVKM. CDR3 in DNA: TGTGCCAGCAGTCCCTGGGGGGGAGGCCTAGCCAAAAACATTCAGTACTTC. Protein sequence: CASSPWGGGLAKNIQYF.

The sample holds one count of this clone. This sequence joins TRBV5-1 and TRBJ2-2, with D perhaps matching TRBD1 (6 bases). Germline CDR1 is SGHRS and CDR2 is YFSETQ. CDR3 size: 14 residues. Trimming left V 0 bases short and J 3 bases short, with 6 bases between. CDR3: CASSLGTDTGELFF. In DNA, the CDR3 is TGCGCCAGCAGCTTGGGGACAGACACCGGGGAGCTGTTTTTT.

The rearrangement uses TRBV27 and TRBJ2-1, with TRBD2 matching 14 bases. CDR3 length equals 18 residues. Germline V gene data show CDR1 as MNHEY and CDR2 as SMNVEV (reference sequence). Germline trimming cut 5 bases from V and 0 bases from J; bases unmatched to any gene: 6. CDR3 sequence: CASSAWTSGRSSYNEQFF. The CDR3 DNA sequence: TGTGCCAGCAGTGCATGGACTAGCGGGAGGAGCTCCTACAATGAGCAGTTCTTC.

The gene calls are TRBV5-1 and TRBJ2-5; TRBD2 might be the D (8 bases). The V gene lost 6 bases and the J gene lost 5 bases, with 20 bases spanning the gap. Germline-derived CDR1 and CDR2 are SGHRS and YFSETQ. The CDR3 has 15 residues. The CDR3 reads CASTPGRGRGETQYF. The CDR3, as DNA: TGCGCCAGCACACCCGGGAGGGGGCGAGGGGAGACCCAGTACTTC.

V usage is TRBV25-1 and J usage is TRBJ2-7, with 10 bases matching TRBD2. V trimming: 2 bases; J trimming: 2 bases; junction bases outside the gene matches: 12. The CDR3 contains 18 residues. Germline V lookup: CDR1 MGHDK, CDR2 SYGVNS. The CDR3 coding sequence is TGTGCCAGCAGTGAAGGTGGTTTCGGGACTAGCGTAGCCTACGAGCAGTACTTC. The encoded protein is CASSEGGFGTSVAYEQYF.

The chain joins TRBV30 to TRBJ1-5; possible D gene TRBD1, 5 bases. There are 13 residues in the CDR3. Trimming cost V 0 bases and J 7 bases, with 10 bases left between them. Germline CDR1 GTSNPN, CDR2 SVGIG (reference sequence). The CDR3 loop reads CAWSVGVVQPQHF. CDR3 bases: TGTGCCTGGAGTGTAGGGGTCGTGCAGCCCCAGCATTTT.